The clone carrying this TCR beta chain has ten or more counts. Profiling relied on immunoSEQ multiplex PCR, and the TCRdb table lists in-frame clones only, not all of them. The sample holds about 96,000 clones; less than 60% are singletons and the top ten take over 13%. This sample was taken from a study of shared clonotypes between healthy human individuals. Donors were healthy HIV-negative adults without recent acute infections or vaccinations. Material: PBMCs. This receptor was obtained from a woman in her forties in good health. Some clones in this sample may be carry-over from other donors' samples.

CDR3 in amino acids: CAWSVGVSGTQYF. CDR3 DNA sequence: TGTGCCTGGAGTGTCGGGGTTTCCGGGACCCAGTACTTC. The V gene is TRBV30, the J gene TRBJ2-5; D is possibly TRBD2 (5 bases). Between the trimmed V and J ends, which lost 0 bases and 7 bases, there was a span of 12 bases. There are 13 residues in the CDR3. CDR1 and CDR2 from the germline V gene are GTSNPN and SVGIG (reference sequence).